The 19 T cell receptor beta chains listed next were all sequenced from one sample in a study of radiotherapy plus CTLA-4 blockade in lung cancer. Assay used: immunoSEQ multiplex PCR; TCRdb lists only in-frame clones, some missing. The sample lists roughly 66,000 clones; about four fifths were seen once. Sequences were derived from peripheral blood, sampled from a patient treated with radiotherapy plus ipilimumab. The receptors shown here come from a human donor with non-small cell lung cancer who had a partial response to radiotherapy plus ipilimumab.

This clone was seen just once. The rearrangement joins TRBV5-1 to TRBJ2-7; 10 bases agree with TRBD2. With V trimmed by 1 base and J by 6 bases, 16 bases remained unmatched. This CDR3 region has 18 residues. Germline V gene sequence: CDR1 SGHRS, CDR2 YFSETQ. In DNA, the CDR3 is TGCGCCAGCAGCTTGCCACAATCAACCGGGACTAGCGAAAGCGAGCAGTACTTC. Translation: CASSLPQSTGTSESEQYF.

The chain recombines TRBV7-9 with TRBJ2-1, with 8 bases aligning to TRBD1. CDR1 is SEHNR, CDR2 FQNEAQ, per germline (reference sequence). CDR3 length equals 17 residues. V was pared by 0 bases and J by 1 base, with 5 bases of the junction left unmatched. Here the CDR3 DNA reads TGTGCCAGCAGCTTAGCCCAACAGGGGGTTTCCTACAATGAGCAGTTCTTC. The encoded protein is CASSLAQQGVSYNEQFF.

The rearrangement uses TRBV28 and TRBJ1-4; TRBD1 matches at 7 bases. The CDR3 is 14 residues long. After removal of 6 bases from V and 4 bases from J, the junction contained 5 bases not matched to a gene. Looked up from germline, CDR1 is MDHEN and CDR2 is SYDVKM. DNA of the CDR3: TGTGCCAGCAGCAAGGGACAGCGTAATGAAAAACTGTTTTTT. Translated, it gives CASSKGQRNEKLFF.

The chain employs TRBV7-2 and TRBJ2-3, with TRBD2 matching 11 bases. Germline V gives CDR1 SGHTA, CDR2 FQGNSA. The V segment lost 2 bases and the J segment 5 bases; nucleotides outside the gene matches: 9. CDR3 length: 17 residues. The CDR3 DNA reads TGTGCCAGCAGCTTAAACCTAGCGGGAGGTACGGGAGATACGCAGTATTTT. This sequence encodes CASSLNLAGGTGDTQYF.

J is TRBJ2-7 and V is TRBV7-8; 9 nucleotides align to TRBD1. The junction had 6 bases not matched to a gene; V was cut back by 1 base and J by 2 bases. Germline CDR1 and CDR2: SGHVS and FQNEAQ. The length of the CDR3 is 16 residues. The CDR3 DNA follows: TGTGCCAGCAGCTTAGAAGGGACAGGGTGGGCCTACGAGCAGTACTTC. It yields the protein CASSLEGTGWAYEQYF.

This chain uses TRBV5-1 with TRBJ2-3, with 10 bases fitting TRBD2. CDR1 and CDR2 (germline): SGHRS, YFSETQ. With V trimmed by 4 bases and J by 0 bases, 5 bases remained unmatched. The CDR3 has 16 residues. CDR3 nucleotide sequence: TGCGCCAGCAGCCCCGGACTAGCGGTCAGCACAGATACGCAGTATTTT. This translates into CASSPGLAVSTDTQYF.

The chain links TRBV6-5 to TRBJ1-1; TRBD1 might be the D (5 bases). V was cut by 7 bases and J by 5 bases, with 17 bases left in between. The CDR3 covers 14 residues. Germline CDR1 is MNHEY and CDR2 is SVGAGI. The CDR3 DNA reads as TGTGCCAGCACCCGCGATAACAGGAAAACTGAAGCTTTCTTT. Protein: CASTRDNRKTEAFF.

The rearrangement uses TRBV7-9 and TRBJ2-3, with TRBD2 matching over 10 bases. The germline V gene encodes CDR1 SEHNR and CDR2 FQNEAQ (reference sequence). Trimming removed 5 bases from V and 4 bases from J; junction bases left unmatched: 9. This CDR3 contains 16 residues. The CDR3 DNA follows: TGTGCCAGCAGCCCCGGGCCTAGCGGGAGTGCAGATACGCAGTATTTT. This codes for CASSPGPSGSADTQYF.

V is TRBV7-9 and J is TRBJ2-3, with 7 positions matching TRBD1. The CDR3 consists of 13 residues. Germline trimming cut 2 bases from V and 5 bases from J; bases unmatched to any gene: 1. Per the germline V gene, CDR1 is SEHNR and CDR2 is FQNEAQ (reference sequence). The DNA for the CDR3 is TGTGCCAGCAGCTTAACAGGGGAAGATACGCAGTATTTT. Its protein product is CASSLTGEDTQYF.

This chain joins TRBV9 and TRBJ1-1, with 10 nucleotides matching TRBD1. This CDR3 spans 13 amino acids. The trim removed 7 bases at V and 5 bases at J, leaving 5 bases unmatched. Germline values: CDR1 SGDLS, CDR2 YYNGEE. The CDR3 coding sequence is TGTGCCAGCGGAGGACAGGGGGGGACTGAAGCTTTCTTT. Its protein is CASGGQGGTEAFF.

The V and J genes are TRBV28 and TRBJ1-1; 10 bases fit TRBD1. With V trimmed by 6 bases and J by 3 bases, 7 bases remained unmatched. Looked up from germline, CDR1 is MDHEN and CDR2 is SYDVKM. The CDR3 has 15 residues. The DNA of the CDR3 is TGTGCCAGCAGCCCGGGACAGGGGTGGGACACTGAAGCTTTCTTT. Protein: CASSPGQGWDTEAFF.

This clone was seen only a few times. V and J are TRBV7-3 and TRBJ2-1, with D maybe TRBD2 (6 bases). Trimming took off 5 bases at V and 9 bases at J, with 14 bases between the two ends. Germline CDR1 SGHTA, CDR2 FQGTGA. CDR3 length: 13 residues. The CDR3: CASSISSDSEQFF. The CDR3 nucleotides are TGTGCCAGCAGCATTTCTAGCGACTCTGAGCAGTTCTTC.

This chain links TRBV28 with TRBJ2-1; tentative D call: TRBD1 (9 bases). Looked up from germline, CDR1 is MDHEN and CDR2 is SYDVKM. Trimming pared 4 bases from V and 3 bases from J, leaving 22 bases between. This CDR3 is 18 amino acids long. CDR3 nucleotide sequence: TGTGCCAGCAGTTGGGGGACAGGGTACGGGAGGGTCTACAATGAGCAGTTCTTC. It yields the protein CASSWGTGYGRVYNEQFF.

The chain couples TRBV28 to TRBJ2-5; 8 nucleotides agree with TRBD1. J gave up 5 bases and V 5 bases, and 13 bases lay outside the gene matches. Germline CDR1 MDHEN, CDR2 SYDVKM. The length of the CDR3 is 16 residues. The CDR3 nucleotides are TGTGCCAGCAGTCTCTCATCGACAGGGGCTAGGGAGACCCAGTACTTC. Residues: CASSLSSTGARETQYF.

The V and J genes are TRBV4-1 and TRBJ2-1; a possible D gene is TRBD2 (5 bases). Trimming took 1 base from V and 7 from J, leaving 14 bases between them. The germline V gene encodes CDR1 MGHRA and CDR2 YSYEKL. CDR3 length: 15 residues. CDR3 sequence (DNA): TGCGCCAGCAGCCAAGTCAGGACGGGGATTAATGAGCAGTTCTTC. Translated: CASSQVRTGINEQFF.

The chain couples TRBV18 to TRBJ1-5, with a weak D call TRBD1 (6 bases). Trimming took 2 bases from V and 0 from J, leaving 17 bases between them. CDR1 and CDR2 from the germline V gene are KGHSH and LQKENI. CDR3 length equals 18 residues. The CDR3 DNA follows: TGTGCCAGCTCACCAGATAGGACAGCCGAGAATAGCAATCAGCCCCAGCATTTT. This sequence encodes CASSPDRTAENSNQPQHF.

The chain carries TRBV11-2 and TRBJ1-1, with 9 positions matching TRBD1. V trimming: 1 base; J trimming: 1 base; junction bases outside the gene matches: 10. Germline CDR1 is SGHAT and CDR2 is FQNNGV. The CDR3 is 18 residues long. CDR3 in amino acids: CASSLVTGGVGSNTEAFF. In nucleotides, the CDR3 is TGTGCCAGCAGCTTAGTTACAGGGGGCGTTGGGTCGAACACTGAAGCTTTCTTT.

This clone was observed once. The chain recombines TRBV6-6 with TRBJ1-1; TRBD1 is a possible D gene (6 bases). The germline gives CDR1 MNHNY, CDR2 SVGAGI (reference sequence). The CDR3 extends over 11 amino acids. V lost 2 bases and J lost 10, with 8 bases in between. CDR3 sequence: CASSYEGGAFF. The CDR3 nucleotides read TGTGCCAGCAGTTACGAAGGGGGAGCTTTCTTT.

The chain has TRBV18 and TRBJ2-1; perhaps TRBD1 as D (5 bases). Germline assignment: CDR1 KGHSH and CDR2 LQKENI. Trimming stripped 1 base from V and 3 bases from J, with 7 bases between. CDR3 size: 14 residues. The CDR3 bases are TGTGCCAGCTCACCACTCAGGGACTACAATGAGCAGTTCTTC. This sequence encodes CASSPLRDYNEQFF.